Each of the 31 T cell receptor beta chains below was sequenced from the same sample in a study of cytomegalovirus exposure and HLA in healthy donors. Primers included in the PCR were 60 Vbeta and 13 Jbeta primers. Assay used: immunoSEQ multiplex PCR; TCRdb lists only in-frame clones, some missing. The sample holds some 32,000 clones, 85% to 90% seen once. The sample taken for sequencing was PBMCs. These receptors came from a boy younger than 18 in good health and CMV-seronegative.

The J gene is TRBJ2-5, the V gene TRBV9; 10 bases line up with TRBD1. CDR3 length equals 16 residues. Losses at the gene ends were 4 bases for V and 5 bases for J; bases not matched to a gene: 11. Germline V CDR1 and CDR2: SGDLS, YYNGEE. The CDR3 DNA reads as TGTGCCAGCAGCCCTCGGGACAGGGGAAAGGAGGAGACCCAGTACTTC. Residues: CASSPRDRGKEETQYF.

The V call is TRBV7-9, the J call TRBJ1-2; no clear D. The CDR3 covers 14 residues. Germline V lookup: CDR1 SEHNR, CDR2 FQNEAQ (reference sequence). V was trimmed by 1 base and J by 8 bases, leaving 14 bases between them. The CDR3 region has the DNA TGTGCCAGCAGCTTAGTTGGGCCCTTTGGAGGCTACACCTTC. Its translation is CASSLVGPFGGYTF. The whole variable domain, remainder taken from reference TRBV7-9 and TRBJ1-2, is DTGVSQNPRHKITKRGQNVTFRCDPISEHNRLYWYRQTLGQGPEFLTYFQNEAQLEKSRLLSDRFSAERPKGSFSTLEIQRTEQGDSAMYLCASSLVGPFGGYTFGSGTRLTVV.

This CDR3 reads CASSPRDRERGGNEKLFF. DNA for the CDR3: TGTGCCAGCAGCCCCAGGGACAGGGAAAGAGGTGGTAATGAAAAACTGTTTTTT. The chain is built from TRBV9 and TRBJ1-4; TRBD1 matches at 9 bases. Looked up from germline, CDR1 is SGDLS and CDR2 is YYNGEE. The CDR3 consists of 18 residues. After removal of 4 bases from V and 4 bases from J, the junction contained 14 bases not matched to a gene.

The V call is TRBV7-9, the J call TRBJ2-1; 11 bases are a match to TRBD2. This CDR3 spans 14 amino acids. Germline assignment: CDR1 SEHNR and CDR2 FQNEAQ (reference sequence). Trimming at V came to 7 bases and at J to 7 bases, leaving 6 bases not matched to a gene. The CDR3 nucleotides are TGTGCCAGCACCCCTAGGACTAGCGGGAATGAGCAGTTCTTC. Its translation: CASTPRTSGNEQFF.

The gene calls are TRBV27 and TRBJ1-5; D may be TRBD1 (5 bases). CDR3 length: 12 amino acids. Looked up from germline, CDR1 is MNHEY and CDR2 is SMNVEV (reference sequence). V dropped 4 bases and J dropped 9 bases, with 10 bases sitting between them. Here the CDR3 reads CASSSRGRPQHF. The CDR3 region has the DNA TGTGCCAGCAGTTCCCGGGGGAGGCCCCAGCATTTT.

The chain is built from TRBV11-2 and TRBJ1-2; D is uncertain. The ends were cut back, 5 bases at V and 6 bases at J, with 13 bases in the middle. Germline CDR1 and CDR2: SGHAT and FQNNGV. The length of the CDR3 is 13 residues. CDR3 coding DNA: TGTGCCAGCAGCACCCCTGGGCAGGATGGCTACACCTTC. Encoded protein: CASSTPGQDGYTF.

The chain uses TRBV7-9 and TRBJ2-5; no firm D call. CDR3 length: 10 amino acids. In germline, CDR1 is SEHNR, CDR2 FQNEAQ (reference sequence). V dropped 10 bases and J dropped 9 bases, with 12 bases sitting between them. CDR3 coding DNA: TGTGCCAACACCCCTCTTTCCCAGTACTTC. Translated: CANTPLSQYF.

The chain has TRBV29-1 and TRBJ1-6; D might be TRBD1 (6 bases). V lost 5 bases and J 7 bases, leaving 9 bases between the germline ends. Germline V CDR1 and CDR2: SQVTM, ANQGSEA. The CDR3 is 12 residues long. CDR3 region: CSVSTGNSPLHF. CDR3 DNA sequence: TGCAGCGTTTCCACAGGGAATTCACCCCTCCACTTT. Full variable domain (outside the CDR3, taken from reference TRBV29-1 and TRBJ1-6): SAVISQKPSRDICQRGTSLTIQCQVDSQVTMMFWYRQQPGQSLTLIATANQGSEATYESGFVIDKFPISRPNLTFSTLTVSNMSPEDSSIYLCSVSTGNSPLHFGNGTRLTVT.

The gene calls are TRBV19 and TRBJ2-6; D is uncertain. The CDR3 consists of 13 residues. Trimming took off 2 bases at V and 13 bases at J, with 12 bases between the two ends. Germline V lookup: CDR1 LNHDA, CDR2 SQIVND (reference sequence). This chain's CDR3 is CASSILGSKVLTF. The CDR3 nucleotides read TGTGCCAGTAGTATACTCGGGTCGAAGGTCCTGACTTTC.

This chain uses TRBV7-9 with TRBJ2-3; TRBD1 aligns across 8 bases. The CDR3 runs 17 residues. After removal of 7 bases from V and 0 bases from J, the junction contained 12 bases not matched to a gene. Germline V gives CDR1 SEHNR, CDR2 FQNEAQ (reference sequence). CDR3 in amino acids: CASTLPSTGASTDTQYF. CDR3 DNA sequence: TGTGCCAGCACCCTACCGTCGACAGGGGCCAGCACAGATACGCAGTATTTT.

This chain uses TRBV4-2 with TRBJ2-7, with 8 bases fitting TRBD2. The CDR3 is made up of 16 amino acids. In germline, CDR1 is LGHNA, CDR2 YNFKEQ. V was pared by 0 bases and J by 0 bases, with 4 bases of the junction left unmatched. The CDR3 region has the DNA TGTGCCAGCAGCCAAGAGGACGGGGGGGCCTCCTACGAGCAGTACTTC. Amino acids: CASSQEDGGASYEQYF.

This clone appeared a single time. The rearrangement joins TRBV10-3 to TRBJ2-7, with TRBD2 matching over 9 bases. With 6 bases clipped from V and 2 bases from J, the junction kept 5 bases outside the gene matches. The CDR3 has 14 residues. Germline V gene lookup returns CDR1 ENHRY and CDR2 SYGVKD. The chain's CDR3 is CAIRASGTTYEQYF. CDR3 in DNA: TGTGCCATCAGGGCTAGCGGGACGACCTACGAGCAGTACTTC.

The chain has TRBV7-9 and TRBJ2-7, with D tentatively TRBD1 (5 bases). The CDR3 totals 12 residues. Germline V gene sequence: CDR1 SEHNR, CDR2 FQNEAQ (reference sequence). V shed 4 bases and J shed 3 bases, with 7 bases lying between them. Here the CDR3 reads CASSSQGYEQYF. The DNA for the CDR3 is TGTGCCAGCAGCTCGCAGGGCTACGAGCAGTACTTC.

This clone was observed a handful of times. The chain couples TRBV7-9 to TRBJ2-1; 7 bases map to TRBD1. Looked up from germline, CDR1 is SEHNR and CDR2 is FQNEAQ (reference sequence). The CDR3 spans 12 residues. The V and J ends lost 5 bases and 13 bases, in that order; junction bases with no gene match: 8. The CDR3 nucleotides read TGTGCCAGCAGCCCGAGGGACAGTTCACAGTTCTTC. Protein product: CASSPRDSSQFF.

This clone was seen more than once but under ten times. The rearrangement links TRBV7-9 to TRBJ1-1, with TRBD1 as a possible D gene (6 bases). Trimming stripped 3 bases from V and 5 bases from J, with 16 bases between. The CDR3 contains 15 residues. Germline V gene data show CDR1 as SEHNR and CDR2 as FQNEAQ (reference sequence). The CDR3 spells CASSFAGEWGTEAFF. The CDR3 DNA follows: TGTGCCAGCAGCTTCGCAGGGGAATGGGGGACTGAAGCTTTCTTT.

The rearrangement joins TRBV5-6 to TRBJ2-2; 7 nucleotides match TRBD1. With 3 bases clipped from V and 4 bases from J, the junction kept 0 bases outside the gene matches. The CDR3 is 13 amino acids. CDR1 SGHDT and CDR2 YYEEEE come from the germline V gene. The CDR3 protein is CASSWDSTGELFF. Written as DNA, the CDR3 is TGTGCCAGCAGCTGGGACAGCACCGGGGAGCTGTTTTTT. Complete variable domain (other parts from reference TRBV5-6 and TRBJ2-2): DAGVTQSPTHLIKTRGQQVTLRCSPKSGHDTVSWYQQALGQGPQFIFQYYEEEERQRGNFPDRFSGHQFPNYSSELNVNALLLGDSALYLCASSWDSTGELFFGEGSRLTVL.

The chain recombines TRBV7-9 with TRBJ2-5; the match to TRBD2 covers 9 bases. This CDR3 has 17 amino acids. Germline V lookup: CDR1 SEHNR, CDR2 FQNEAQ (reference sequence). V lost 1 base, J lost 3 bases, and 9 bases stayed unmatched. The CDR3 region is CASSLGLAGIWEETQYF. In DNA form, the CDR3 reads TGTGCCAGCAGCTTAGGGCTAGCGGGGATTTGGGAAGAGACCCAGTACTTC.

This clone was detected a few times. V is TRBV5-8 and J is TRBJ2-1, with 9 positions matching TRBD2. The CDR3 extends over 16 amino acids. V trimming: 5 bases; J trimming: 3 bases; junction bases outside the gene matches: 9. CDR1 and CDR2 (germline): SGHTS, YDEGEE. CDR3 coding DNA: TGTGCCAGCAGGTCTCCTGGGCGGGGGGGCTACAATGAGCAGTTCTTC. The encoded protein is CASRSPGRGGYNEQFF. Full variable domain (remainder filled in from reference TRBV5-8 and TRBJ2-1): EAGVTQSPTHLIKTRGQQATLRCSPISGHTSVYWYQQALGLGLQFLLWYDEGEERNRGNFPPRFSGRQFPNYSSELNVNALELEDSALYLCASRSPGRGGYNEQFFGPGTRLTVL.

This sequence joins TRBV2 and TRBJ1-4, with 9 nucleotides matching TRBD1. Germline CDR1 is SNHLY and CDR2 is FYNNEI. The J segment lost 7 bases and the V segment lost 6 bases, leaving 9 bases of the junction unmatched. This CDR3 contains 15 residues. CDR3 bases: TGTGCCAGCAGCCCGGACAGGGGAGGTACTGAAAAACTGTTTTTT. It is translated as CASSPDRGGTEKLFF.

The chain uses TRBV9 and TRBJ2-2; 16 nucleotides align to TRBD2. Trimming took 3 bases from V and 5 from J; bases not matched to a gene: 13. From germline, CDR1 is SGDLS and CDR2 YYNGEE. The CDR3 loop spans 20 amino acids. Written as DNA, the CDR3 is TGTGCCAGCAGCGGAGGGGCTGGGGGACTAGCGGGGGGGTATACCGGGGAGCTGTTTTTT. It is translated as CASSGGAGGLAGGYTGELFF.

The chain's CDR3 is CASSAQTGGTDTQYF. The DNA of the CDR3 is TGTGCCAGCAGTGCTCAGACAGGAGGCACAGATACGCAGTATTTT. The V and J genes are TRBV6-4 and TRBJ2-3; D may be TRBD1 (6 bases). Looked up from germline, CDR1 is MRHNA and CDR2 is SNTAGT. Trimming took off 4 bases at V and 1 base at J, with 12 bases between the two ends. The CDR3 totals 15 residues.

V is TRBV10-2 and J is TRBJ2-7; TRBD1 matches 9 bases. The CDR3 consists of 14 residues. V lost 1 base, J lost 6 bases, and 4 bases stayed unmatched. Germline CDR1 and CDR2: WSHSY and SAAADI. CDR3 sequence (DNA): TGCGCCAGCAGTGAGTGGACAGGGGTGAGCGAGCAGTACTTC. Its protein is CASSEWTGVSEQYF.

This CDR3 is CASSTGSGNTIYF. The CDR3 DNA reads TGTGCCAGTAGTACGGGCTCTGGAAACACCATATATTTT. This chain joins TRBV19 and TRBJ1-3; D is unresolved. This CDR3 is built from 13 residues. Germline V gene sequence: CDR1 LNHDA, CDR2 SQIVND (reference sequence). The V and J ends lost 4 bases and 0 bases respectively, with 4 bases between them. The full variable domain, with the rest looked up from reference TRBV19 and TRBJ1-3, is DGGITQSPKYLFRKEGQNVTLSCEQNLNHDAMYWYRQDPGQGLRLIYYSQIVNDFQKGDIAEGYSVSREKKESFPLTVTSAQKNPTAFYLCASSTGSGNTIYFGEGSWLTVV.

The rearrangement uses TRBV4-1 and TRBJ2-7; TRBD2 aligns across 12 bases. This CDR3 has 17 amino acids. J lost 0 bases, V lost 4 bases, and 7 bases had no gene match. Germline CDR1 and CDR2: MGHRA and YSYEKL. The CDR3 DNA is TGCGCCAGCAGCCCGGGACTAGCGGGTGTCAGCTCCTACGAGCAGTACTTC. Amino acid sequence: CASSPGLAGVSSYEQYF.

The genes are TRBV6-1 and TRBJ1-5, with 8 bases that match TRBD1. V shed 9 bases and J 4 bases; nucleotides not matched to a gene: 11. Germline V gene lookup returns CDR1 MNHNS and CDR2 SASEGT. CDR3 size: 15 residues. CDR3 sequence: CARGQGGFRNQPQHF. Written as DNA, the CDR3 is TGTGCCAGAGGACAGGGAGGGTTTCGAAATCAGCCCCAGCATTTT.

The chain carries TRBV28 and TRBJ1-2; a possible D gene is TRBD1 (5 bases). Germline V CDR1 and CDR2: MDHEN, SYDVKM. V lost 5 bases and J lost 4, with 11 bases in between. The CDR3 consists of 13 residues. The CDR3 here is CASSALGPYGYTF. CDR3 nucleotide sequence: TGTGCCAGCAGTGCCCTGGGGCCCTATGGCTACACCTTC.

V and J are TRBV4-3 and TRBJ2-7; 7 positions agree with TRBD1. Losses at the gene ends were 0 bases for V and 5 bases for J; bases not matched to a gene: 10. CDR3 length: 16 residues. Germline V CDR1 and CDR2: LGHNA, YSLEER. The CDR3 loop reads CASSQDRVTGFHEQYF. The CDR3 DNA is TGCGCCAGCAGCCAAGATCGTGTGACAGGGTTCCACGAGCAGTACTTC.

The chain employs TRBV14 and TRBJ1-2; no clear D gene. V was clipped by 1 base and J by 0 bases, with 15 bases between them. Germline V CDR1 and CDR2: SGHDN, FVKESK. The CDR3 runs to 17 residues. The CDR3 region is CASSQVSNSLTNYGYTF. The DNA for the CDR3 is TGTGCCAGCAGCCAAGTCAGTAACAGCCTAACTAACTATGGCTACACCTTC.

The chain uses TRBV5-4 and TRBJ2-1; D not resolved. Germline V gene lookup returns CDR1 SGHNT and CDR2 YYREEE (reference sequence). This CDR3 spans 13 amino acids. Trimming took off 5 bases at V and 10 bases at J, with 16 bases between the two ends. This chain's CDR3 is CASSLLNGFEQFF. The CDR3 DNA follows: TGTGCCAGCAGTCTACTCAACGGGTTCGAGCAGTTCTTC.

This clone came up a few times. The V gene is TRBV4-3, the J gene TRBJ2-7; possible D gene TRBD1, 6 bases. The CDR3 is made up of 15 amino acids. Trimming removed 4 bases from V and 3 bases from J, with 16 bases in between. Germline values: CDR1 LGHNA, CDR2 YSLEER. CDR3 nucleotides: TGCGCCAGCAGCCTTACAGGGTCACTCAACTACGAGCAGTACTTC. This gives the protein CASSLTGSLNYEQYF.

J is TRBJ1-2 and V is TRBV7-2; 11 nucleotides match TRBD1. CDR3 length: 15 residues. The ends lost 2 bases at V and 8 bases at J; junction bases unmatched: 7. Germline lookup yields CDR1 SGHTA and CDR2 FQGNSA. The CDR3: CASSLRPGQGAGYTF. CDR3 in DNA: TGTGCCAGCAGCTTACGCCCTGGACAGGGGGCAGGCTACACCTTC.